Below are 31 T cell receptor beta chains sequenced from a single sample in a study of PD-1 blockade in classical Hodgkin lymphoma. The time point was: cycle 4 day 1 (C4D1), after 6 weeks of nivolumab. Brentuximab vedotin exposure varied, and every patient relapsed after autologous stem cell transplantation. Magnetic negative selection served to purify CD4+ T cells out of PBMCs that had been thawed. Profiling relied on immunoSEQ multiplex PCR, and the TCRdb table lists in-frame clones only, not all of them. This sample has 10,000 or so clones; over 70% occur once, and the top ten carry approximately 1.6%. The source material was CD4+ T cells from blood, sampled before the fourth cycle of nivolumab. The receptors shown here come from a human donor with classical Hodgkin lymphoma.

V is TRBV30 and J is TRBJ1-3, with no clear D. The CDR3 has 14 amino acids. The germline gives CDR1 GTSNPN, CDR2 SVGIG (reference sequence). V lost 0 bases and J lost 3, with 9 bases in between. Here the CDR3 reads CAWSVGMYGNTIYF. The CDR3 nucleotides are TGTGCCTGGAGTGTGGGGATGTATGGAAACACCATATATTTT.

The count of this clone is one. This chain connects TRBV11-1 to TRBJ1-2; TRBD1 aligns across 10 bases. V shed 5 bases and J 4 bases; nucleotides not matched to a gene: 7. CDR1 is SGHAT, CDR2 FQDESV, per germline (reference sequence). This CDR3 contains 15 residues. CDR3 sequence: CASSPGQGGGYGYTF. The CDR3 DNA sequence: TGTGCCAGCAGCCCTGGACAGGGGGGAGGCTATGGCTACACCTTC. The full variable domain, with the rest looked up from reference TRBV11-1 and TRBJ1-2, is EAEVAQSPRYKITEKSQAVAFWCDPISGHATLYWYRQILGQGPELLVQFQDESVVDDSQLPKDRFSAERLKGVDSTLKIQPAELGDSAMYLCASSPGQGGGYGYTFGSGTRLTVV.

The chain combines TRBV5-1 with TRBJ2-7; a possible D gene is TRBD2 (5 bases). Per the germline V gene, CDR1 is SGHRS and CDR2 is YFSETQ. The CDR3 runs to 14 residues. The V end lost 7 bases, the J end lost 4 bases, and 18 bases lay between the germline ends. CDR3 residues: CASSGIHTGYEQYF. CDR3 coding DNA: TGCGCCAGCTCGGGGATTCACACGGGATACGAGCAGTACTTC.

This chain connects TRBV6-6 to TRBJ1-1; D uncertain. Deletions cut 5 bases from V and 1 base from J, with 14 bases between. Germline lookup yields CDR1 MNHNY and CDR2 SVGAGI (reference sequence). The CDR3 loop spans 15 amino acids. The CDR3 DNA sequence: TGTGCCAGCAGTCTCAAGGGAAGGGCGAACACTGAAGCTTTCTTT. As protein: CASSLKGRANTEAFF.

This clone was counted once. The chain is built from TRBV18 and TRBJ1-3, with D tentatively TRBD1 (6 bases). V lost 3 bases to trimming and J lost 0 bases, with 12 bases between them. From germline, CDR1 is KGHSH and CDR2 LQKENI. CDR3 length equals 16 residues. The CDR3: CASSPQDSSSGNTIYF. The CDR3 region has the DNA TGTGCCAGCTCACCTCAGGACAGCTCCTCTGGAAACACCATATATTTT.

This clone was found a few times. V is TRBV19 and J is TRBJ2-2; 7 bases agree with TRBD2. CDR1 is LNHDA and CDR2 is SQIVND in the germline V gene (reference sequence). This CDR3 spans 20 amino acids. Losses at the gene ends were 1 base for V and 4 bases for J; bases not matched to a gene: 18. In DNA form, the CDR3 reads TGTGCCAGTAGTATAGGGTCAAGCGGGATTGGTAGTTGGACCACCGGGGAGCTGTTTTTT. Translation gives CASSIGSSGIGSWTTGELFF.

The chain couples TRBV5-1 to TRBJ2-7, with D perhaps TRBD1 or TRBD2 (5 bases each). The CDR3 length is 16 residues. The germline gives CDR1 SGHRS, CDR2 YFSETQ. V was cut by 1 base and J by 0 bases, with 14 bases left in between. CDR3 DNA: TGCGCCAGCAGCTTGTCACGGGGCGGAAGCTCCTACGAGCAGTACTTC. Protein sequence: CASSLSRGGSSYEQYF.

The CDR3 here is CASSPLDSVPGGELFF. CDR3 nucleotides: TGTGCCAGCTCACCACTAGACTCCGTACCAGGCGGGGAGCTGTTTTTT. The chain recombines TRBV18 with TRBJ2-2; no reliable D call. Germline V CDR1 and CDR2: KGHSH, LQKENI. The CDR3 has 16 residues. The V and J ends lost 1 base and 7 bases respectively, with 16 bases between them.

This sequence joins TRBV6-5 and TRBJ2-3, with 12 bases matching TRBD2. This CDR3 has 15 amino acids. The J segment lost 3 bases and the V segment lost 11 bases, leaving 9 bases of the junction unmatched. The germline V gene has CDR1 MNHEY and CDR2 SVGAGI. CDR3 sequence: CAARLAGGRTDTQYF. CDR3 DNA: TGTGCCGCGAGGCTAGCGGGAGGGCGGACAGATACGCAGTATTTT.

The gene calls are TRBV11-2 and TRBJ1-1; D call uncertain. The CDR3 runs 15 residues. The germline CDR1 and CDR2 sequences are SGHAT and FQNNGV. V was clipped by 5 bases and J by 1 base, with 14 bases between them. This CDR3 reads CASSPRHHANTEAFF. CDR3 DNA: TGTGCCAGCAGCCCGCGTCATCATGCGAACACTGAAGCTTTCTTT.

This clone was detected only a few times. The chain combines TRBV15 with TRBJ1-6; 9 positions agree with TRBD1. V shed 4 bases, J shed 7 bases, and the junction held 5 bases outside the gene matches. The germline V gene has CDR1 LNHNV and CDR2 YYDKDF (reference sequence). The CDR3 extends over 15 amino acids. CDR3 nucleotides: TGTGCCACCAGCATTGAGGGACAGGGCAATTCACCCCTCCACTTT. It translates to CATSIEGQGNSPLHF.

The V gene is TRBV4-3, the J gene TRBJ2-3; D is unclear. This CDR3 region has 17 residues. Germline assignment: CDR1 LGHNA and CDR2 YSLEER. V gave up 4 bases and J gave up 2 bases, with 19 bases separating them. This CDR3 is CASSLSLFSTDTDTQYF. CDR3 sequence (DNA): TGCGCCAGCAGCCTAAGTCTGTTTAGCACGGACACAGATACGCAGTATTTT.

This chain links TRBV5-4 with TRBJ2-5; D is perhaps TRBD1 or TRBD2 (5 bases each). The CDR3 extends over 16 amino acids. Deletions cut 4 bases from V and 2 bases from J, with 18 bases between. Germline assignment: CDR1 SGHNT and CDR2 YYREEE (reference sequence). CDR3 in amino acids: CASSQFGGPPQETQYF. The CDR3 DNA is TGTGCCAGCAGCCAATTTGGGGGACCGCCTCAAGAGACCCAGTACTTC.

The chain couples TRBV2 to TRBJ1-4; possible D gene TRBD1, 5 bases. The CDR3 loop spans 15 amino acids. Germline CDR1 is SNHLY and CDR2 is FYNNEI. With 1 base removed from V and 3 bases from J, the gap between germline ends came to 9 bases. CDR3 loop: CASSEVLGANEKLFF. The CDR3 DNA reads TGTGCCAGCAGTGAAGTTTTAGGGGCTAATGAAAAACTGTTTTTT.

This sequence joins TRBV25-1 and TRBJ1-3, with no clear D. Germline assignment: CDR1 MGHDK and CDR2 SYGVNS. CDR3 length: 15 residues. V gave up 2 bases and J gave up 0 bases, with 8 bases separating them. The CDR3 DNA reads TGTGCCAGCAGTGAACGGGTTAGCTCTGGAAACACCATATATTTT. Protein sequence: CASSERVSSGNTIYF.

This clone occurred a few times. This CDR3 is CASSVVEGGSQYF. The CDR3 region has the DNA TGTGCCAGCAGCGTAGTAGAGGGGGGCAGTCAGTACTTC. This chain connects TRBV9 to TRBJ2-5; the D call may be TRBD1 or TRBD2 (6 bases each). V lost 0 bases, J lost 11 bases, and 14 bases lay in between. This CDR3 comprises 13 residues. Germline CDR1 is SGDLS and CDR2 is YYNGEE.

This rearrangement joins TRBV19 to TRBJ1-1; maybe TRBD1 (6 bases). The CDR3 consists of 14 residues. Per germline, CDR1 LNHDA and CDR2 SQIVND (reference sequence). Trimming took off 5 bases at V and 1 base at J, with 11 bases between the two ends. In DNA, the CDR3 is TGTGCCAGTAGTTCCAGGGGTCGGAACACTGAAGCTTTCTTT. Protein: CASSSRGRNTEAFF.

This CDR3 is CASSPDRNQPQHF. The CDR3 nucleotides read TGCGCCAGCAGCCCTGACAGGAATCAGCCCCAGCATTTT. V and J are TRBV5-1 and TRBJ1-5; D possibly corresponds to TRBD1 (6 bases). Deletions cut 4 bases from V and 4 bases from J, with 9 bases between. The germline CDR1 and CDR2 sequences are SGHRS and YFSETQ. The CDR3 runs to 13 residues.

J is TRBJ2-1 and V is TRBV2; 9 bases map to TRBD2. Germline V gene lookup returns CDR1 SNHLY and CDR2 FYNNEI. CDR3 size: 16 residues. Unmatched junction bases numbered 12, after V lost 7 bases and J lost 5 bases. CDR3 sequence (DNA): TGTGCCAGCATCCCTGGTAGCGGGGGTTCTCACAATGAGCAGTTCTTC. Protein: CASIPGSGGSHNEQFF. Together with reference TRBV2 and TRBJ2-1, the CDR3 gives the full variable domain: EPEVTQTPSHQVTQMGQEVILRCVPISNHLYFYWYRQILGQKVEFLVSFYNNEISEKSEIFDDQFSVERPDGSNFTLKIRSTKLEDSAMYFCASIPGSGGSHNEQFFGPGTRLTVL.

This sequence joins TRBV7-2 and TRBJ1-5; 10 bases line up with TRBD1. CDR3 size: 15 residues. Looked up from germline, CDR1 is SGHTA and CDR2 is FQGNSA. Losses at the gene ends were 3 bases for V and 5 bases for J; bases not matched to a gene: 4. Here the CDR3 reads CASSLDRGGYQPQHF. CDR3 coding DNA: TGTGCCAGCAGCTTGGACAGGGGGGGCTATCAGCCCCAGCATTTT.

This chain joins TRBV9 and TRBJ1-6; 10 nucleotides align to TRBD1. In germline, CDR1 is SGDLS, CDR2 YYNGEE. This CDR3 has 15 residues. V dropped 4 bases and J dropped 11; count of bases not matched to a gene: 9. DNA for the CDR3: TGTGCCAGCAGCCCCCGGGACAGGGGATGGACACCCCTCCACTTT. Its protein product is CASSPRDRGWTPLHF.

CDR3 sequence: CASSPRTLLSGNTIYF. DNA of the CDR3: TGTGCCAGCAGCCCACGGACACTGCTCTCTGGAAACACCATATATTTT. The J gene is TRBJ1-3, the V gene TRBV11-2, with D tentatively TRBD1 (5 bases). Trimming pared 5 bases from V and 0 bases from J, leaving 14 bases between. This CDR3 has 16 amino acids. The V gene's germline CDR1 is SGHAT and CDR2 FQNNGV.

The chain couples TRBV27 to TRBJ1-4; weak D call: TRBD1 (5 bases). Trimming left V 3 bases short and J 2 bases short, with 7 bases between. Germline V lookup: CDR1 MNHEY, CDR2 SMNVEV (reference sequence). The CDR3 extends over 14 amino acids. CDR3 residues: CASSLRGTNEKLFF. In nucleotides, the CDR3 is TGTGCCAGCAGTTTGCGGGGGACTAATGAAAAACTGTTTTTT.

The rearrangement links TRBV11-2 to TRBJ1-2, with D perhaps matching TRBD1 (6 bases). This CDR3 spans 13 amino acids. From germline, CDR1 is SGHAT and CDR2 FQNNGV. Trimming stripped 0 bases from V and 8 bases from J, with 10 bases between. The CDR3 sequence: CASSLDRGHGYTF. CDR3 in DNA: TGTGCCAGCAGCTTAGATCGGGGACACGGCTACACCTTC. The variable domain in full, with the rest retrieved from reference TRBV11-2 and TRBJ1-2, is EAGVAQSPRYKIIEKRQSVAFWCNPISGHATLYWYQQILGQGPKLLIQFQNNGVVDDSQLPKDRFSAERLKGVDSTLKIQPAKLEDSAVYLCASSLDRGHGYTFGSGTRLTVV.

The CDR3 nucleotides read TGTGCCAGCAGTTCCCCGACAGGGCGACAGCCCCAGCATTTT. This encodes CASSSPTGRQPQHF. This chain connects TRBV28 to TRBJ1-5; TRBD1 agrees at 7 bases. The CDR3 loop spans 14 amino acids. Germline values: CDR1 MDHEN, CDR2 SYDVKM. With 4 bases clipped from V and 7 bases from J, the junction kept 7 bases outside the gene matches.

Only a few counts were recorded for this clone. The gene calls are TRBV5-6 and TRBJ2-7; D not certain. V shed 4 bases and J shed 7 bases, with 27 bases lying between them. The V gene's germline CDR1 is SGHDT and CDR2 YYEEEE. CDR3 size: 17 residues. The CDR3 is CASSPKGLAVLLGEQYF. The CDR3 bases are TGTGCCAGCAGCCCAAAGGGTTTGGCCGTCCTGTTGGGGGAGCAGTACTTC.

This clone was seen more than once but under ten times. V and J are TRBV2 and TRBJ1-1, with D perhaps matching TRBD1 (6 bases). This CDR3 has 12 amino acids. The germline V gene has CDR1 SNHLY and CDR2 FYNNEI. Trimming stripped 11 bases from V and 1 base from J, with 11 bases between. The CDR3 DNA sequence: TGTGCCGAGGGGGGCAGGAACACTGAAGCTTTCTTT. Translated: CAEGGRNTEAFF.

The chain uses TRBV6-6 and TRBJ1-4, with D possibly being TRBD1 (5 bases). This CDR3 contains 13 residues. The V gene lost 11 bases and the J gene lost 3 bases, with 13 bases spanning the gap. The germline CDR1 and CDR2 sequences are MNHNY and SVGAGI (reference sequence). The CDR3 DNA is TGTGCCGGAAGACAGCCTCCTAATGAAAAACTGTTTTTT. Its protein product is CAGRQPPNEKLFF.

For the CDR3, the DNA is TGTGCCAGCAGCTCGCTGGTGAACACTGAAGCTTTCTTT. Its protein is CASSSLVNTEAFF. This chain connects TRBV7-2 to TRBJ1-1; D is undetermined. The CDR3 runs 13 residues. Trimming removed 4 bases at V and 0 bases at J, with 6 bases between. Germline V gives CDR1 SGHTA, CDR2 FQGNSA.

Here the CDR3 reads CASSLQTGTDTQYF. The CDR3 nucleotides read TGCGCCAGCAGCTTACAGACTGGCACAGATACGCAGTATTTT. V usage is TRBV5-1 and J usage is TRBJ2-3, with D unresolved. The germline V gene has CDR1 SGHRS and CDR2 YFSETQ. The CDR3 has 14 residues. The ends were cut back, 2 bases at V and 1 base at J, with 8 bases in the middle.

The V call is TRBV5-1, the J call TRBJ2-5; D might be TRBD1 or TRBD2, each matching 5 bases. CDR3 length equals 13 residues. Germline V gene data show CDR1 as SGHRS and CDR2 as YFSETQ. The V gene lost 4 bases and the J gene lost 2 bases, with 9 bases spanning the gap. This chain's CDR3 is CASSGGRQETQYF. The CDR3 bases are TGCGCCAGCAGCGGGGGTCGTCAAGAGACCCAGTACTTC.